This T cell receptor (beta chain) was captured in a study of blood T cell repertoires in COVID-19. The CDR3 totals 15 residues. V was trimmed by 7 bases and J by 0 bases, leaving 13 bases between them. Germline loops: CDR1 GTSNPN, CDR2 SVGIG (reference sequence). Here immunoSEQ multiplex PCR was the method, and the copy in TCRdb shows in-frame clones only, minus some. The table has about 270,000 clones, more than 75% seen once; the top ten hold roughly 2.6%. Sequenced sample: PBMCs or T cells enriched from blood (not recorded which). This chain joins TRBV30 and TRBJ1-6; no reliable D call. The clonotype was recovered from a woman aged 18-30 years who had recovered from COVID-19. Written as DNA, the CDR3 is TGTGCCTCGACGACACAGAGCTCCTATAATTCACCCCTCCACTTT. It yields the protein CASTTQSSYNSPLHF.